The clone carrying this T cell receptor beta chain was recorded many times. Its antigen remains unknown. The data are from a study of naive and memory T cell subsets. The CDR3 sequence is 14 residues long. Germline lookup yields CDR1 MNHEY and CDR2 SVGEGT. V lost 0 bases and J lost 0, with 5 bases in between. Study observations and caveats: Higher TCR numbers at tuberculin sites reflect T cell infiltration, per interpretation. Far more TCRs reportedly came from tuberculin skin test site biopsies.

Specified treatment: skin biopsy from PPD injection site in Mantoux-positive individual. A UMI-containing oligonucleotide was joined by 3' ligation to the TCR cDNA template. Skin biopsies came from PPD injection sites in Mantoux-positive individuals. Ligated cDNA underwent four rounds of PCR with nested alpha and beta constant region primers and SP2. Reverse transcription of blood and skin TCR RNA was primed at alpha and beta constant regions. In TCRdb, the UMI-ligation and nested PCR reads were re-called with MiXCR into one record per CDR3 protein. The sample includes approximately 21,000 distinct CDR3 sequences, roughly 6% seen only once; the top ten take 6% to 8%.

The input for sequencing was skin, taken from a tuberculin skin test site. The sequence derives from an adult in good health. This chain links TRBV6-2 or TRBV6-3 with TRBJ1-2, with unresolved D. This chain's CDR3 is CASSYSPSNYGYTF. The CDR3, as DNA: TGTGCCAGCAGTTACTCGCCCTCTAACTATGGCTACACCTTC.